The clone carrying this T cell receptor (beta chain) has at least ten counts. These data come from a study of neurological immune-mediated disorders. CDR3 size: 13 residues. The germline V and J ends were trimmed by 5 bases and 1 base, with 7 bases remaining between them. Germline loops: CDR1 MDHEN, CDR2 SYDVKM. TCRdb used MiXCR to reprocess the 5' RACE reads, holding one entry per CDR3 protein. The sample carries 30,000 to 50,000 distinct CDR3 sequences, 7.2% recorded once. The TCR comes from a man aged 45-65 years in good health. What was sequenced was CD4+ T cells from blood. The rearrangement links TRBV28 to TRBJ2-3; D is undetermined. The CDR3 loop reads CASSRPGTDTQYF. Here the CDR3 DNA reads TGTGCCAGCAGTCGACCTGGCACAGATACGCAGTATTTT.